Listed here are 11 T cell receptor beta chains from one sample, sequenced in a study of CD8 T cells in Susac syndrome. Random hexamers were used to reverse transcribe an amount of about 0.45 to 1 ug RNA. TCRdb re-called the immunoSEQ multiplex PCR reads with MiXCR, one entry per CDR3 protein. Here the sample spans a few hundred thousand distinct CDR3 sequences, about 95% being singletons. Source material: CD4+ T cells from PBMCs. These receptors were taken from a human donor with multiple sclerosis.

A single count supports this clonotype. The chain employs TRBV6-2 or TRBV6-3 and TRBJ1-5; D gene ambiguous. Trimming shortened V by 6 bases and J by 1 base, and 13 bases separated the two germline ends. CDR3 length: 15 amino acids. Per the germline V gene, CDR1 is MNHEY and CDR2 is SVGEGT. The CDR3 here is CASRLRIGSNQPQHF. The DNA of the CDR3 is TGTGCCAGCAGATTAAGGATTGGGAGCAATCAGCCCCAGCATTTT.

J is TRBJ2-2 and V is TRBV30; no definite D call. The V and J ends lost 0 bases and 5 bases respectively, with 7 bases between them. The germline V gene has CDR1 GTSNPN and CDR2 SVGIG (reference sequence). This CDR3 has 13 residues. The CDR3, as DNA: TGTGCCTGGAGTGTACAAGTGACCGGGGAGCTGTTTTTT. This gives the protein CAWSVQVTGELFF.

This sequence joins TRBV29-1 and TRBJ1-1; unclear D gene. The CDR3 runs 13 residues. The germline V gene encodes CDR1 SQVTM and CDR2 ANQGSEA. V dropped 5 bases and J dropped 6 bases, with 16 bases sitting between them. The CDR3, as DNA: TGCAGCGTTCTCCGGGTCCAAGAAGCTGAAGCTTTCTTT. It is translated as CSVLRVQEAEAFF.

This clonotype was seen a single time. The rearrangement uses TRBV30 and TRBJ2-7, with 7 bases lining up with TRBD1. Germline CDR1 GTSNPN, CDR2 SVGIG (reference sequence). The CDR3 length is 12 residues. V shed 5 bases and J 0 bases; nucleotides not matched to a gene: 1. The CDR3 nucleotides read TGTGCCTGGGGGACAGTCTCCTACGAGCAGTACTTC. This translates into CAWGTVSYEQYF.

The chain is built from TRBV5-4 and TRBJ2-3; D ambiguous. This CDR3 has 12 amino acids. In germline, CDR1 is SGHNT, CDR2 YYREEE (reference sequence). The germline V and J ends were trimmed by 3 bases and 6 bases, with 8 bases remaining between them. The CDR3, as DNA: TGTGCCAGCAGCTCTGATATGGATACGCAGTATTTT. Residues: CASSSDMDTQYF. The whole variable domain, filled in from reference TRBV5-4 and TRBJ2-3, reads ETGVTQSPTHLIKTRGQQVTLRCSSQSGHNTVSWYQQALGQGPQFIFQYYREEENGRGNFPPRFSGLQFPNYSSELNVNALELDDSALYLCASSSDMDTQYFGPGTRLTVL.

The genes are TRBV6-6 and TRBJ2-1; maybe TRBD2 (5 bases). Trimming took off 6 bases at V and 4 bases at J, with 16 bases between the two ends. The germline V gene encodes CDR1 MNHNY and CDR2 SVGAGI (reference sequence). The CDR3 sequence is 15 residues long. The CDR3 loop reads CASSPGWGDYNEQFF. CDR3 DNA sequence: TGTGCCAGCAGCCCTGGGTGGGGAGATTACAATGAGCAGTTCTTC.

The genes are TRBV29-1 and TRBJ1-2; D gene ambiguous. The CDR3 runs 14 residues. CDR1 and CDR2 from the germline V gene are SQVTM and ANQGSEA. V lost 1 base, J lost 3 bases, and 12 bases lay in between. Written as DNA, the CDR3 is TGCAGCGTTGAAGGGCCGCCGCCATACTATGGCTACACCTTC. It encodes CSVEGPPPYYGYTF.

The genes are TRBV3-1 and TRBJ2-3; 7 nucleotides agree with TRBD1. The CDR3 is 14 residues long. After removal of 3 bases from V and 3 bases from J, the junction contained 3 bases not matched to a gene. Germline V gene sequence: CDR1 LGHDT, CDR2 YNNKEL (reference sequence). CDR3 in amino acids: CASSQTGKTDTQYF. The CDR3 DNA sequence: TGTGCCAGCAGCCAGACAGGGAAAACAGATACGCAGTATTTT.

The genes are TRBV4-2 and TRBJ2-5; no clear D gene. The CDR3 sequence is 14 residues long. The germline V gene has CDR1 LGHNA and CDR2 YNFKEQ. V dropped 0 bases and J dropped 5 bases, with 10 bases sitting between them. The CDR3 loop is CASSQEANSETQYF. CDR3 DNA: TGTGCCAGCAGCCAAGAAGCTAACTCGGAGACCCAGTACTTC.

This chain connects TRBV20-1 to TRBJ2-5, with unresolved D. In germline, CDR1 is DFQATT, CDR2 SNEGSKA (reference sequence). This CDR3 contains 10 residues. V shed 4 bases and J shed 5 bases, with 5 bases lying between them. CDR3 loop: CSAMVETQYF. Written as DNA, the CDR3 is TGCAGTGCTATGGTGGAGACCCAGTACTTC.

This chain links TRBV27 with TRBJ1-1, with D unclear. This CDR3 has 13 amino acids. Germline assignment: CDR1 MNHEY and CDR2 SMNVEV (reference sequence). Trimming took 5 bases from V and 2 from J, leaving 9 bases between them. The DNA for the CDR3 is TGTGCCAGCAGTACCAACTTAAACACTGAAGCTTTCTTT. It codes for CASSTNLNTEAFF.